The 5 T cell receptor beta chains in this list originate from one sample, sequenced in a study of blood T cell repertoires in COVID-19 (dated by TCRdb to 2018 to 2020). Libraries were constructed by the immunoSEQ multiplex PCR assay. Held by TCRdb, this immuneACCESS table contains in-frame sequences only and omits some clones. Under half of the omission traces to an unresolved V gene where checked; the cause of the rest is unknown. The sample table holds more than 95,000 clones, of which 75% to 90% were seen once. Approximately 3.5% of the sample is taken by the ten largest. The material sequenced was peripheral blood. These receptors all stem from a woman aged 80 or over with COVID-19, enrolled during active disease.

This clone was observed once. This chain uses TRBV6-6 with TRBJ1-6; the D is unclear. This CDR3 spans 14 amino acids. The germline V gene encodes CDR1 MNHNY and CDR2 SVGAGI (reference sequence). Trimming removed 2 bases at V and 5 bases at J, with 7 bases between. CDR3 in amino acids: CASSYQEDNSPLHF. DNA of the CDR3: TGTGCCAGCAGTTACCAGGAGGATAATTCACCCCTCCACTTT.

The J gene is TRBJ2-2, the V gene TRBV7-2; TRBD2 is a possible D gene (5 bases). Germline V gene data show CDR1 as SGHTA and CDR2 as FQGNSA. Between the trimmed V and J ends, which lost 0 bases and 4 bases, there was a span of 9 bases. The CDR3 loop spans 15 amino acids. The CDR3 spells CASSLARAGTGELFF. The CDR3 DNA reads TGTGCCAGCAGCTTAGCGCGGGCGGGCACCGGGGAGCTGTTTTTT.

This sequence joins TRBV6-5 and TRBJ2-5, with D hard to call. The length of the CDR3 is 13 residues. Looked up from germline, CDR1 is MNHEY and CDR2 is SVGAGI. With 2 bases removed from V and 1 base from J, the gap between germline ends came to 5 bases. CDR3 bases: TGTGCCAGCAGTTACGGGCTCCAAGAGACCCAGTACTTC. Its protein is CASSYGLQETQYF.

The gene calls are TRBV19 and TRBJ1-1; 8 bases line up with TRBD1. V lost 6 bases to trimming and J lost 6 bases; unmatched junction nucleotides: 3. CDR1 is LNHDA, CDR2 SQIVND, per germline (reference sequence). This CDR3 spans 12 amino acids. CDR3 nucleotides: TGTGCCAGTAGCGCAGGGGGCTCTGAAGCTTTCTTT. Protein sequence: CASSAGGSEAFF.

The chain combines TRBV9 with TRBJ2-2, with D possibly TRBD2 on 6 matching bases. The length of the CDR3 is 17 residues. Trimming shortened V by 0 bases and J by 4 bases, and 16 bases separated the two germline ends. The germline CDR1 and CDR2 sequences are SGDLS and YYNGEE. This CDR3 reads CASSVGPGGTGTGELFF. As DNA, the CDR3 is TGTGCCAGCAGCGTAGGGCCAGGCGGGACGGGCACCGGGGAGCTGTTTTTT.